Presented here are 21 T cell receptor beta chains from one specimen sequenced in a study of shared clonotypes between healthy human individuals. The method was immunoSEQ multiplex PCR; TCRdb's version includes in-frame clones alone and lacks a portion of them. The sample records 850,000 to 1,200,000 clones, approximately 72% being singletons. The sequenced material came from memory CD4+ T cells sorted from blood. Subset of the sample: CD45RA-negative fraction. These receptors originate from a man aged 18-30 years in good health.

DNA for the CDR3: TGTGCCAGCAAAGAACTAGCCTACGAGCAGTACTTC. Its protein is CASKELAYEQYF. The J gene is TRBJ2-7, the V gene TRBV2; D is possibly TRBD2 (5 bases). V was cut by 7 bases and J by 2 bases, with 9 bases left in between. The germline V gene has CDR1 SNHLY and CDR2 FYNNEI. This CDR3 contains 12 residues.

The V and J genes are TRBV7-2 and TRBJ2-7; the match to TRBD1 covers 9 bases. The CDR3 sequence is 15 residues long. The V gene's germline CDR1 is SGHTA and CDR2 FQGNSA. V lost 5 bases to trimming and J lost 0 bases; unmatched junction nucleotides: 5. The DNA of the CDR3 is TGTGCCAGCAGCGAAAGGACAGGGGCCTCCTACGAGCAGTACTTC. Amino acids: CASSERTGASYEQYF.

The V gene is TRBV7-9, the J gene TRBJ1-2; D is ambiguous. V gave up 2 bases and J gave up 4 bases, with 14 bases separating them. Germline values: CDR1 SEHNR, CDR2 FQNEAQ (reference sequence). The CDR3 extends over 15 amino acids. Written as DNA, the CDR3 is TGTGCCAGCAGCTTACTCCGGACGGAGTTCTATGGCTACACCTTC. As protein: CASSLLRTEFYGYTF.

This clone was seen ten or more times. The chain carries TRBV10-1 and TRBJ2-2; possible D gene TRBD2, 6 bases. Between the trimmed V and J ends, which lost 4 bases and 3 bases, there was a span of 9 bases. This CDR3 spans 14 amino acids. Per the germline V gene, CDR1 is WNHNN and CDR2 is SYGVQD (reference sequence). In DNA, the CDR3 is TGCGCCAGCAGTGGTAGCGGATACACCGGGGAGCTGTTTTTT. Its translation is CASSGSGYTGELFF.

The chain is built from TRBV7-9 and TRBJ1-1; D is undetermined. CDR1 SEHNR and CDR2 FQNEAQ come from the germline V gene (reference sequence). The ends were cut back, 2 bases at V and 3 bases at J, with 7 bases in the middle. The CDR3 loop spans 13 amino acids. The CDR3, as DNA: TGTGCCAGCAGCTTAACCCACGACACTGAAGCTTTCTTT. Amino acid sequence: CASSLTHDTEAFF.

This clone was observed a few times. CDR3 in amino acids: CASSLDRYGYTF. CDR3 in DNA: TGTGCCAGCAGCTTGGACAGATATGGCTACACCTTC. This chain links TRBV5-4 with TRBJ1-2; D remains unclear. The V end was cut by 0 bases, the J end by 5 bases, with 5 bases between. There are 12 residues in the CDR3. Germline CDR1 and CDR2: SGHNT and YYREEE (reference sequence).

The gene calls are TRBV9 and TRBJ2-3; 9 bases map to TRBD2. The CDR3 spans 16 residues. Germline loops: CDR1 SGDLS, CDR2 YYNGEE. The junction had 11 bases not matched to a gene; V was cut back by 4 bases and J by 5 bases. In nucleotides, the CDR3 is TGTGCCAGCAGCTTCACAAGCGGGGGGCAAGGAGATACGCAGTATTTT. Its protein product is CASSFTSGGQGDTQYF.

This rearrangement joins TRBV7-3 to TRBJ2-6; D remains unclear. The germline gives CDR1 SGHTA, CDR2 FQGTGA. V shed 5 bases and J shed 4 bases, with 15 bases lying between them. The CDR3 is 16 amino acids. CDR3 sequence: CASSLQGKTGANVLTF. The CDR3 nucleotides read TGTGCCAGCAGCCTACAAGGGAAGACAGGGGCCAACGTCCTGACTTTC.

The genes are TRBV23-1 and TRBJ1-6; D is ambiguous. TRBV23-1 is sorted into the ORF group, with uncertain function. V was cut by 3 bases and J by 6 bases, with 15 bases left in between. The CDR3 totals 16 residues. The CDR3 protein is CASSHFAPAINSPLHF. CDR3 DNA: TGCGCCAGCAGTCATTTTGCCCCAGCTATTAATTCACCCCTCCACTTT.

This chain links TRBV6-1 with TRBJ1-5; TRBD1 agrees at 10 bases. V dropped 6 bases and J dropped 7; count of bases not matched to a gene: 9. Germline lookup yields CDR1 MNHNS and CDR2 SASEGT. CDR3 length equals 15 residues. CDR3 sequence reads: CASRNDRGLQQPQHF. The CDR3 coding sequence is TGTGCCAGCAGAAATGACAGGGGGCTTCAGCAGCCCCAGCATTTT.

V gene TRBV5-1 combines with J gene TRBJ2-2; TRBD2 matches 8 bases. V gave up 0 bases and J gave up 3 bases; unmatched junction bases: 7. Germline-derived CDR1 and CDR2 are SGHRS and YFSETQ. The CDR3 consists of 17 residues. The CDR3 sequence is CASSLATSGTYTGELFF. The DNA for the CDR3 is TGCGCCAGCAGCTTGGCTACTAGCGGCACCTACACCGGGGAGCTGTTTTTT.

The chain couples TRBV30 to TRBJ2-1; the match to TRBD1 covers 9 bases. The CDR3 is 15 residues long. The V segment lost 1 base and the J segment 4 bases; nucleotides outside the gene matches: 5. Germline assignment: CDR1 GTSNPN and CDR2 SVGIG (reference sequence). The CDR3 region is CAWSGGTGNYNEQFF. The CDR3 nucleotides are TGTGCCTGGAGTGGCGGGACAGGGAATTACAATGAGCAGTTCTTC.

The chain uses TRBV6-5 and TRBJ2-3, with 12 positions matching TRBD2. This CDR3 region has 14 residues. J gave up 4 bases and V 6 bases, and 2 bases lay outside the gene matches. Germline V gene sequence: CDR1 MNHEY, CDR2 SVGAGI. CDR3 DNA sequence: TGTGCCAGCAGCCCTAGCGGGGGGGCAGATACGCAGTATTTT. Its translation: CASSPSGGADTQYF.

CDR3 sequence reads: CASSLADTQYF. As DNA, the CDR3 is TGTGCCAGCAGCTTAGCAGATACGCAGTATTTT. The V and J genes are TRBV7-3 and TRBJ2-3, with D unresolved. V was trimmed by 2 bases and J by 4 bases, leaving 1 base between them. This CDR3 region has 11 residues. Germline CDR1 and CDR2: SGHTA and FQGTGA. The whole variable domain, remainder taken from reference TRBV7-3 and TRBJ2-3, is GAGVSQTPSNKVTEKGKYVELRCDPISGHTALYWYRQSLGQGPEFLIYFQGTGAADDSGLPNDRFFAVRPEGSVSTLKIQRTERGDSAVYLCASSLADTQYFGPGTRLTVL.

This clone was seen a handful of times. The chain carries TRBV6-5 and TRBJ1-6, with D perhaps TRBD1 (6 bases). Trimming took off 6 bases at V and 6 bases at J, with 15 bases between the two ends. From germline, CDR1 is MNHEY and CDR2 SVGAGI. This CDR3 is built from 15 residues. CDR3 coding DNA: TGTGCCAGCAGACGACAGGTGGTGGTTAATTCACCCCTCCACTTT. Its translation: CASRRQVVVNSPLHF.

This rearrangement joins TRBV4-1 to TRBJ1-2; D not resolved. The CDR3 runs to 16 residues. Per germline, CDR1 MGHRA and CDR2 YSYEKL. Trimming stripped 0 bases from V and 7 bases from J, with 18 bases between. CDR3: CASSQDRGQPPVGYTF. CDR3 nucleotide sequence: TGCGCCAGCAGCCAAGATCGAGGGCAGCCGCCTGTTGGCTACACCTTC.

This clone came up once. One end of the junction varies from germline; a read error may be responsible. The CDR3 sequence is CASSLDGLDTQYF. Here the CDR3 DNA reads TGTGCTAGCAGCTTAGATGGTCTGGATACGCAGTATTTT. The gene calls are TRBV7-7 and TRBJ2-3; D is uncertain. The CDR3 is made up of 13 amino acids. Germline CDR1 and CDR2: SSHAT and FNYEAQ (reference sequence).

CDR3 sequence reads: CASSDRTRSGTGELFF. CDR3 DNA sequence: TGTGCCAGCAGTGACCGGACTAGGTCGGGCACCGGGGAGCTGTTTTTT. This sequence joins TRBV25-1 and TRBJ2-2, with 7 bases aligning to TRBD2. The CDR3 has 16 residues. V was pared by 3 bases and J by 4 bases, with 8 bases of the junction left unmatched. Per germline, CDR1 MGHDK and CDR2 SYGVNS.

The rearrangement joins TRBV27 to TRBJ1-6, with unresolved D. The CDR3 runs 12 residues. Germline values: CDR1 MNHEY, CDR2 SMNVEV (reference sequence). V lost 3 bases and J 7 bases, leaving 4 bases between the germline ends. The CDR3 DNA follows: TGTGCCAGCAGTTTTTTAAATTCACCCCTCCACTTT. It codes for CASSFLNSPLHF.

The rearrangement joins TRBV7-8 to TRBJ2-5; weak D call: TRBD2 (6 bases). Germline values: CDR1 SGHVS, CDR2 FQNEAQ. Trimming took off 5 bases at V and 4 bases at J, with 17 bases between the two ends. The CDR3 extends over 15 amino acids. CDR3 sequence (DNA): TGTGCCAGCAGCCCGACCGGGACTCGACGAGAGACCCAGTACTTC. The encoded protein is CASSPTGTRRETQYF.

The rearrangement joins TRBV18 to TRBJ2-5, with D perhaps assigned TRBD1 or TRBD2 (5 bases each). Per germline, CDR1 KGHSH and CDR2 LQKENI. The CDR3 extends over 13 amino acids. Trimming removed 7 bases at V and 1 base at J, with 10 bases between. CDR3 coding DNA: TGTGCCAGCTTACTTGGGGGCCAAGAGACCCAGTACTTC. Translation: CASLLGGQETQYF.